Sequencing of this TCR beta chain was carried out in a study of cytomegalovirus exposure and HLA in healthy donors. A few counts support this clone. Antigen: not known. CDR3 size: 13 residues. J gave up 3 bases and V 3 bases, and 1 base lay outside the gene matches. CDR1 is SGHRS, CDR2 YFSETQ, per germline. Study findings and constraints: Altogether, 164 TCR beta chains were recorded as cytomegalovirus-associated.

PCR employed 60 Vbeta and 13 Jbeta primers. Produced via immunoSEQ multiplex PCR; TCRdb's table is partial and in-frame only. The repertoire consists of some 40,000 clones, with around 50% occurring once and the leading ten covering 6.2%. Sequenced input: PBMCs. The source is a middle-aged woman in good health and CMV-seropositive. The chain joins TRBV5-1 to TRBJ2-7; 9 bases fit TRBD1. The CDR3 reads CASSSDRGYEQYF. Here the CDR3 DNA reads TGCGCCAGCAGCTCGGACAGGGGCTACGAGCAGTACTTC.